This T cell receptor (beta chain) stems from a study of blood T cell repertoires in COVID-19. Across the whole study: Spain, Italy and the United States supplied samples that represented acute and convalescent COVID-19. PBMCs, B-cell-depleted T cells, or T cells provided the cDNA or gDNA that made up the material.

In the authors' methods: Amplification from reference gene primers served as the basis for estimated nucleated cell counts. Libraries were prepared by immunoSEQ multiplex PCR; TCRdb keeps only in-frame clonotypes and omits some of them. V, J and clone size are taken as reported in that table, and D and trimming were inferred from the DNA itself. The repertoire holds roughly 110,000 clones, with roughly 90% as singletons. Germline loops: CDR1 KGHDR, CDR2 SFDVKD. The CDR3 is 15 residues long. The germline V and J ends were trimmed by 1 base and 13 bases, with 19 bases remaining between them. V and J are TRBV24-1 and TRBJ2-1, with D perhaps matching TRBD2 (6 bases). Specimen: peripheral blood. The clonotype was recovered from a man aged 35-49 years with active or convalescent COVID-19. The CDR3 coding sequence is TGTGCCACCAGTGATTTTAAGGGAGGCCTCTACGAACAGTTCTTC. As protein: CATSDFKGGLYEQFF.